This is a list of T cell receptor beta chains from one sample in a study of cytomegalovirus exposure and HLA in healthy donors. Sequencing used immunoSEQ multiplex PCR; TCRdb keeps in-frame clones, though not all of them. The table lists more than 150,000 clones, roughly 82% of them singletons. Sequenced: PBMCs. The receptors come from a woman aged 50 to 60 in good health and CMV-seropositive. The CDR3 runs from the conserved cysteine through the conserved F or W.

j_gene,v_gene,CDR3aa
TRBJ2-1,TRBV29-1,CSVHGRRGDYNEQFF
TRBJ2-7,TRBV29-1,CSVKGLAEGGRNEQYF
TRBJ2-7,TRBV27,CASSSLPGGEQYF
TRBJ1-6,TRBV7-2,CASSLENRGNSPLHF
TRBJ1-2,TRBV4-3,CASSQTGQGSNYGYTF
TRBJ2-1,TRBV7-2,CASSLVRGLYNEQFF
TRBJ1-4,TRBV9,CASSVAGRESTNEKLFF
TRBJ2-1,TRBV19,CASTDRGGADNEQFF
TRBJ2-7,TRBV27,CASSSGTVDLQYF
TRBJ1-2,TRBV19,CASSESGMGLLF
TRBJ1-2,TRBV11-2,CASSLSRGGTGVYGYTF
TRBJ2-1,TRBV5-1,CASSLNLYEQFF
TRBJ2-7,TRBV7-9,CASSLDSFYEQYF
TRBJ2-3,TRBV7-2,CASSLKLAGGPVADTQYF
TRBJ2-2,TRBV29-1,CSADQGLDTGELFF
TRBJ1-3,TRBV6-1,CASSEIRGGASGNTIYF
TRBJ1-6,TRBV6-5,CASRRTGQNSPLHF
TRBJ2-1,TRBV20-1,CSAPGLAEQFF
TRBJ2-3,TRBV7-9,CASSFTGGTDTQYF
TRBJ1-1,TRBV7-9,CASSSAGGRVNTEAFF